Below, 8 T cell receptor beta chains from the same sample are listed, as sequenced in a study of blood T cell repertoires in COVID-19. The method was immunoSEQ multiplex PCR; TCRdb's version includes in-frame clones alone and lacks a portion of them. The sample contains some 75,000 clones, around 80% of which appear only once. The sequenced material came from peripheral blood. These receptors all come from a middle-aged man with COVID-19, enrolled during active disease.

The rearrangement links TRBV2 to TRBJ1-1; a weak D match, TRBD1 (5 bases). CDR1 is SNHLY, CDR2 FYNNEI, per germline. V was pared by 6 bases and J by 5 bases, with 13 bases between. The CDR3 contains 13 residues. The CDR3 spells CASRAEGRTEAFF. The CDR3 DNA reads TGTGCCAGCAGGGCGGAGGGGCGTACTGAAGCTTTCTTT.

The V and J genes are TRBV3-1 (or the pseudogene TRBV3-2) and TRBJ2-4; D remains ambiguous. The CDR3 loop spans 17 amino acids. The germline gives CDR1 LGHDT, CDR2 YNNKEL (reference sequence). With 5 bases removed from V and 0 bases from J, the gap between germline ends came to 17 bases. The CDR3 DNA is TGTGCCAGCAGCTCAAGTTTGGCGGCCTTAGCCAAAAACATTCAGTACTTC. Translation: CASSSSLAALAKNIQYF.

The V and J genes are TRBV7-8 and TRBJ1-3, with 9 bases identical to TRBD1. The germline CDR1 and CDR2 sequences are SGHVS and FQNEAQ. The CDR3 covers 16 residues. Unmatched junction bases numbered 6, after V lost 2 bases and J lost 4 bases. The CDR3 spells CASSLFSGTGGNTIYF. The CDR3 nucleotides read TGTGCCAGCAGCTTATTTTCCGGGACAGGGGGAAACACCATATATTTT.

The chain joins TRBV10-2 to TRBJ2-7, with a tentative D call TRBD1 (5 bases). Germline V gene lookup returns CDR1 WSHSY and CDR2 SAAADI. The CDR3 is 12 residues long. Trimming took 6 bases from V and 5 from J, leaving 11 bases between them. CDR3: CASSPGSHEQYF. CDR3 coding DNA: TGCGCCAGCAGCCCAGGGTCGCACGAGCAGTACTTC.

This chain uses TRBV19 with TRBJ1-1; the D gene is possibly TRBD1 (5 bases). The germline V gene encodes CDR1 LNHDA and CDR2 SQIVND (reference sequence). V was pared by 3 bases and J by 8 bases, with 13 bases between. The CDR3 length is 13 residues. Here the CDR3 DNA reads TGTGCCAGTAGTATCCCCTACGGGGGGGAAGCTTTCTTT. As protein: CASSIPYGGEAFF.

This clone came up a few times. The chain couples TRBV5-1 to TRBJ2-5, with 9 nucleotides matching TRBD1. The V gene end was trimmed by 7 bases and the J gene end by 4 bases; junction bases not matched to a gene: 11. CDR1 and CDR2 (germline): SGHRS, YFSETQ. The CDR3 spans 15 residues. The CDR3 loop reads CASGARQGERETQYF. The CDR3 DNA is TGCGCCAGCGGAGCCAGACAGGGGGAGAGAGAGACCCAGTACTTC.

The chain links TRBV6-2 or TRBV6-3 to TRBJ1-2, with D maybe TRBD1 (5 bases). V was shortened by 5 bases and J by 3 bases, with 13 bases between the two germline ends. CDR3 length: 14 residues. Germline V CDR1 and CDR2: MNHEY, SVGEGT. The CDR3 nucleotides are TGTGCCAGCAGTGACGACGGGGGTCACTATGGCTACACCTTC. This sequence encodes CASSDDGGHYGYTF.

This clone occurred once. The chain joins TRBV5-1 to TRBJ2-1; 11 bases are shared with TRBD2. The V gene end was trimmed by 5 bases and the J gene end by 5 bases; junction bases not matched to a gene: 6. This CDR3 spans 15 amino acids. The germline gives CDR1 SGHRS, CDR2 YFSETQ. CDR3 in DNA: TGCGCCAGCAGTCGTACTAGCGGGAGAGACAATGAGCAGTTCTTC. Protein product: CASSRTSGRDNEQFF. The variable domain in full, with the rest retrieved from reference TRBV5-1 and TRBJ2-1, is KAGVTQTPRYLIKTRGQQVTLSCSPISGHRSVSWYQQTPGQGLQFLFEYFSETQRNKGNFPGRFSGRQFSNSRSEMNVSTLELGDSALYLCASSRTSGRDNEQFFGPGTRLTVL.